These T cell receptor beta chains were read from a single sample in a study of T cells in Graves' hyperthyroidism and ophthalmopathy. TCRdb independently ran MiXCR on the multiplex PCR reads; one entry per CDR3 protein. The repertoire includes around 300,000 distinct CDR3 sequences, less than 30% of them detected once, and about 25% sits in the top ten. The sequenced material came from blood. These TCRs come from a man aged 40-49 years with Graves' hyperthyroidism that later progressed to Graves' ophthalmopathy. Each CDR3 is given with its conserved first and last residue. A D gene is named only where the DNA matches it firmly. The size field is filled for only some rows; it gives once, few, many or a size class.

CDR3 protein: CASSLAEGAEAFF
CDR3 DNA: TGCGCCAGCAGCTTGGCAGAAGGGGCTGAAGCTTTCTTT
V gene: TRBV5-1
clone size: .
J gene: TRBJ1-1
D gene: .

CDR3 protein: CASRPRQVMNTEAFF
CDR3 DNA: TGTGCCAGCAGGCCACGACAGGTCATGAACACTGAAGCTTTCTTT
V gene: TRBV2
clone size: many
J gene: TRBJ1-1
D gene: .

CDR3 protein: CASTTSGTGPFEQYF
CDR3 DNA: TGTGCCAGCACAACGTCCGGGACAGGGCCTTTCGAGCAGTACTTC
V gene: TRBV7-2
clone size: .
J gene: TRBJ2-7
D gene: TRBD1

CDR3 protein: CSVTSGSKETQYF
CDR3 DNA: TGCAGCGTAACTAGCGGGAGTAAAGAGACCCAGTACTTC
V gene: TRBV29-1
clone size: many
J gene: TRBJ2-5
D gene: TRBD2

CDR3 protein: CASSYSSSPGGGLRLSYEQYF
CDR3 DNA: TGTGCCAGCAGTTACTCGAGTTCGCCGGGGGGTGGACTTCGGCTCTCCTACGAGCAGTACTTC
V gene: TRBV6-2/TRBV6-3
clone size: many
J gene: TRBJ2-7
D gene: TRBD2

CDR3 protein: CASSPAGGSYQQETQYF
CDR3 DNA: TGTGCCAGCAGCCCCGCAGGGGGGTCGTACCAGCAAGAGACCCAGTACTTC
V gene: TRBV11-3
clone size: few
J gene: TRBJ2-5
D gene: .

CDR3 protein: CASSQGTSGFLLPLFF
CDR3 DNA: TGTGCCAGCAGCCAAGGCACTAGCGGGTTTCTCCTACCGCTGTTTTTT
V gene: TRBV4-2
clone size: many
J gene: TRBJ2-2
D gene: TRBD2

CDR3 protein: CASSLSLAGVDEQYF
CDR3 DNA: TGTGCCAGCAGTTTATCACTAGCGGGAGTTGACGAGCAGTACTTC
V gene: TRBV28
clone size: many
J gene: TRBJ2-7
D gene: TRBD2

CDR3 protein: CASSLGTPSEAFF
CDR3 DNA: TGTGCCAGCAGCCTCGGGACACCTAGTGAAGCTTTCTTT
V gene: TRBV3-1
clone size: .
J gene: TRBJ1-1
D gene: .

CDR3 protein: CASSKLNRGGKETQYF
CDR3 DNA: TGTGCCAGTAGTAAGCTTAATAGGGGAGGGAAAGAGACCCAGTACTTC
V gene: TRBV19
clone size: many
J gene: TRBJ2-5
D gene: TRBD2

CDR3 protein: CASSYSQAGVGEQYF
CDR3 DNA: TGTGCCAGCAGTTACTCTCAGGCAGGGGTGGGCGAGCAGTACTTC
V gene: TRBV6-5
clone size: .
J gene: TRBJ2-7
D gene: .

CDR3 protein: CSAIVEETQYF
CDR3 DNA: TGCAGTGCTATAGTCGAAGAGACCCAGTACTTC
V gene: TRBV20-1
clone size: many
J gene: TRBJ2-5
D gene: .

CDR3 protein: CASSTGTATYEQYF
CDR3 DNA: TGTGCCAGCTCGACGGGGACGGCAACCTACGAGCAGTACTTC
V gene: TRBV18
clone size: many
J gene: TRBJ2-7
D gene: .

CDR3 protein: CASSSTSGTYEQYF
CDR3 DNA: TGTGCCAGCAGTTCGACTAGCGGTACCTACGAGCAGTACTTC
V gene: TRBV12-3/TRBV12-4
clone size: many
J gene: TRBJ2-7
D gene: TRBD2

CDR3 protein: CASSDPSLEDTEAFF
CDR3 DNA: TGTGCCAGCAGTGACCCTAGTCTGGAGGACACTGAAGCTTTCTTT
V gene: TRBV6-1
clone size: many
J gene: TRBJ1-1
D gene: .

CDR3 protein: CASSPGLAGEGETQYF
CDR3 DNA: TGTGCCAGCAGTCCCGGACTAGCGGGAGAGGGAGAGACCCAGTACTTC
V gene: TRBV28
clone size: many
J gene: TRBJ2-5
D gene: TRBD2

CDR3 protein: CASSWRNQPQHF
CDR3 DNA: TGTGCCAGCAGTTGGCGGAATCAGCCCCAGCATTTT
V gene: TRBV2
clone size: many
J gene: TRBJ1-5
D gene: .

CDR3 protein: CATTRGSTGELFF
CDR3 DNA: TGTGCCACCACTCGGGGTTCCACCGGGGAGCTGTTTTTT
V gene: TRBV15
clone size: many
J gene: TRBJ2-2
D gene: .

CDR3 protein: CASSSQREGPYEQYF
CDR3 DNA: TGTGCCAGCAGTTCACAGCGGGAGGGACCCTACGAGCAGTACTTC
V gene: TRBV6-2/TRBV6-3
clone size: .
J gene: TRBJ2-7
D gene: TRBD2

CDR3 protein: CASSYSDRGLGQPQHF
CDR3 DNA: TGTGCCAGCAGTTACTCTGACAGGGGGCTAGGTCAGCCCCAGCATTTT
V gene: TRBV6-5
clone size: .
J gene: TRBJ1-5
D gene: TRBD1

CDR3 protein: CASSRQGGGTYEQYF
CDR3 DNA: TGTGCCAGCAGTCGACAGGGTGGGGGTACCTACGAGCAGTACTTC
V gene: TRBV6-1
clone size: once
J gene: TRBJ2-7
D gene: TRBD1

CDR3 protein: CATSDFRGARYTF
CDR3 DNA: TGTGCCACCAGTGATTTTCGAGGGGCCCGCTACACCTTC
V gene: TRBV24-1
clone size: many
J gene: TRBJ1-2
D gene: .

CDR3 protein: CASRSQGAEETQYF
CDR3 DNA: TGTGCCAGCAGATCGCAGGGGGCGGAAGAGACCCAGTACTTC
V gene: TRBV12-3/TRBV12-4
clone size: .
J gene: TRBJ2-5
D gene: TRBD1

CDR3 protein: CATSDFGYGYTF
CDR3 DNA: TGTGCCACCAGTGATTTCGGGTATGGCTACACCTTC
V gene: TRBV24-1
clone size: many
J gene: TRBJ1-2
D gene: .

CDR3 protein: CASSYTSAGAQPQHF
CDR3 DNA: TGTGCCAGCAGTTACACTTCGGCAGGGGCTCAGCCCCAGCATTTT
V gene: TRBV6-5
clone size: .
J gene: TRBJ1-5
D gene: .

CDR3 protein: CASSDFNQPQHF
CDR3 DNA: TGTGCCAGCTCCGACTTCAATCAGCCCCAGCATTTT
V gene: TRBV18
clone size: many
J gene: TRBJ1-5
D gene: .

CDR3 protein: CASSLRDRNTGELFF
CDR3 DNA: TGTGCCAGCAGTTTGAGGGACAGAAACACCGGGGAGCTGTTTTTT
V gene: TRBV12-3/TRBV12-4
clone size: .
J gene: TRBJ2-2
D gene: TRBD1

CDR3 protein: CASRPSATTEAFF
CDR3 DNA: TGTGCCAGCAGGCCAAGTGCGACCACTGAAGCTTTCTTT
V gene: TRBV7-3
clone size: .
J gene: TRBJ1-1
D gene: .

CDR3 protein: CASLGENYGYTF
CDR3 DNA: TGTGCCAGCTTGGGGGAAAACTATGGCTACACCTTC
V gene: TRBV28
clone size: many
J gene: TRBJ1-2
D gene: .

CDR3 protein: CSASDLGLAGETQYF
CDR3 DNA: TGCAGTGCTAGCGATTTGGGACTAGCGGGAGAGACCCAGTACTTC
V gene: TRBV20-1
clone size: many
J gene: TRBJ2-5
D gene: TRBD2

CDR3 protein: CASSYPAGQAGYTF
CDR3 DNA: TGTGCCAGCAGTTACCCCGCCGGACAGGCTGGCTACACCTTC
V gene: TRBV6-5
clone size: .
J gene: TRBJ1-2
D gene: TRBD1

CDR3 protein: CATSDQARPYEQYF
CDR3 DNA: TGTGCCACCAGTGATCAGGCGAGACCCTACGAGCAGTACTTC
V gene: TRBV24-1
clone size: many
J gene: TRBJ2-7
D gene: .

CDR3 protein: CSAAGVDTEAFF
CDR3 DNA: TGCAGTGCCGCGGGGGTGGACACTGAAGCTTTCTTT
V gene: TRBV20-1
clone size: many
J gene: TRBJ1-1
D gene: .

CDR3 protein: CASSFRTEKMNTEAFF
CDR3 DNA: TGTGCCAGTAGTTTCCGAACCGAAAAGATGAACACTGAAGCTTTCTTT
V gene: TRBV19
clone size: .
J gene: TRBJ1-1
D gene: .

CDR3 protein: CASSQRVLGLYSNQPQHF
CDR3 DNA: TGCGCCAGCAGCCAGCGTGTCTTGGGATTATATAGCAATCAGCCCCAGCATTTT
V gene: TRBV4-1
clone size: .
J gene: TRBJ1-5
D gene: .